The rows below give T cell receptor beta chains drawn from one sample of a study of blood T cell repertoires in COVID-19. Here immunoSEQ multiplex PCR was the method, and the copy in TCRdb shows in-frame clones only, minus some. The data hold roughly 200,000 clones, with around 86% observed a single time. The sequenced sample consisted of peripheral blood. The receptors were sampled from a young woman with active or convalescent COVID-19. CDR3s include the opening cysteine and the closing phenylalanine or tryptophan. The D gene is left open where the match is weak. Part of the rows lack a size; the others show once, few, many or a class for expanded clones.

J | V | size | D | DNA | CDR3
TRBJ1-4 | TRBV28 | . | TRBD1 | TGTGCCAGCAGACCCGACAGGGAAGCTGAAAAACTGTTTTTT | CASRPDREAEKLFF
TRBJ1-1 | TRBV5-4 | . | TRBD1 | TGTGCCAGCAGCTTGCGGACAGGAACGGACACTGAAGCTTTCTTT | CASSLRTGTDTEAFF
TRBJ1-2 | TRBV11-1 | . | . | TGTGCCAGCAGCTTAGCTACGGACAGTTTTACTAACTATGGCTACACCTTC | CASSLATDSFTNYGYTF
TRBJ2-3 | TRBV5-5 | few | TRBD2 | TGTGCCAGCAGGTCACTAGCGACAGATACGCAGTATTTT | CASRSLATDTQYF
TRBJ2-7 | TRBV10-2 | few | . | TGCGCCAGCAGTGGGGGCACTGGCTACGAGCAGTACTTC | CASSGGTGYEQYF
TRBJ1-1 | TRBV5-1 | . | . | TGCGCCAGCAGCGTTGGACAGCCGAACACTGAAGCTTTCTTT | CASSVGQPNTEAFF
TRBJ1-1 | TRBV30 | . | . | TGTGCCTGGAGTTGGGGGGTGAACACTGAAGCTTTCTTT | CAWSWGVNTEAFF
TRBJ2-5 | TRBV19 | . | TRBD1 | TGTGCCAGTAGTACTAGCACACAGGGGGCAGAGACCCAGTACTTC | CASSTSTQGAETQYF
TRBJ2-7 | TRBV7-9 | few | . | TGTGCCAGCAGCTTAGCGGGGCTTGTCTCCTACGAGCAGTACTTC | CASSLAGLVSYEQYF
TRBJ1-2 | TRBV6-5 | once | TRBD1 | TGTGCCAGCAGGTCGGGACAGAGCTATGGCTACACCTTC | CASRSGQSYGYTF
TRBJ1-2 | TRBV5-6 | . | TRBD1 | TGTGCCAGCAGCTTCTGGGACAGGGGGACCTATGGCTACACCTTC | CASSFWDRGTYGYTF
TRBJ2-7 | TRBV7-2 | . | TRBD2 | TGTGCCAGCAGCTCCCGGGACTATCTCGCGGGGGAGCAGTACTTC | CASSSRDYLAGEQYF
TRBJ1-2 | TRBV7-9 | . | . | TGTGCCAGCAGCTTAGGTATTTATGGCTACACCTTC | CASSLGIYGYTF
TRBJ2-1 | TRBV10-1 | . | . | TGCGCCAGCAGCCAACGGAGCTCCTACAATGAGCAGTTCTTC | CASSQRSSYNEQFF
TRBJ1-2 | TRBV28 | . | . | TGTGCCAGCAGTCGTACTAGGGGGTGGACGGATGGCTACACCTTC | CASSRTRGWTDGYTF
TRBJ1-4 | TRBV19 | . | . | TGTGCCAGTAGTAAAACAGGGCGCGCCACTCCAACTAATGAAAAACTGTTTTTT | CASSKTGRATPTNEKLFF
TRBJ2-2 | TRBV11-3 | . | . | TGTGCCAGCAGCCTGACCACAGGTTTAGGGGAGCTGTTTTTT | CASSLTTGLGELFF
TRBJ2-2 | TRBV5-1 | . | TRBD2 | TGCGCCAGCACCAGGACTAGCGGGGAGAGCCTCACCGGGGAGCTGTTTTTT | CASTRTSGESLTGELFF
TRBJ1-5 | TRBV19 | few | . | TGTGCCAGTAGCTCGGACGGGAATAGCAATCAGCCCCAGCATTTT | CASSSDGNSNQPQHF
TRBJ2-7 | TRBV19 | . | TRBD2 | TGTGCCAGTAGTATTGTAGCGGGGCCATCCTACGAGCAGTACTTC | CASSIVAGPSYEQYF
TRBJ1-2 | TRBV4-1 | . | . | TGCGCCAGCAGCCATAGAGGTGATGGCTACACCTTC | CASSHRGDGYTF
TRBJ1-5 | TRBV28 | . | . | TGTGCCAGCAGTGAACAGGGTCGGGGCAATCAGCCCCAGCATTTT | CASSEQGRGNQPQHF
TRBJ1-6 | TRBV5-1 | . | . | TGCGCCAGCAGCTTCGACAGTAATTCACCCCTCCACTTT | CASSFDSNSPLHF
TRBJ2-7 | TRBV5-1 | . | TRBD2 | TGCGCCAGCAGCTCTTCTAGCGGGGTGTACGAGCAGTACTTC | CASSSSSGVYEQYF
TRBJ1-1 | TRBV6-5 | . | . | TGTGCCAGCACGGAGGTGACTGAAGCTTTCTTT | CASTEVTEAFF
TRBJ2-1 | TRBV29-1 | . | . | TGCAGCGTTGTGCGCGGCAATGAGCAGTTCTTC | CSVVRGNEQFF
TRBJ1-1 | TRBV18 | . | . | TGTGCCAGCTCACCAGTCCGGGAGGGGAACACTGAAGCTTTCTTT | CASSPVREGNTEAFF
TRBJ1-6 | TRBV7-6 | few | . | TGTGCCAGCAGCTTATCCGACAGTATGAATTCACCCCTCCACTTT | CASSLSDSMNSPLHF
TRBJ1-4 | TRBV7-9 | . | . | TGTGCCAGCAGCTTCGTCACGGGGGGTGGAGAAAAACTGTTTTTT | CASSFVTGGGEKLFF
TRBJ2-7 | TRBV7-9 | . | . | TGTGCCAGCAGCTTAGAAGGCAGAGGTCTCTACGAGCAGTACTTC | CASSLEGRGLYEQYF
TRBJ2-7 | TRBV5-1 | . | TRBD2 | TGCGCCAGCAGCTTGGAGCCGGGACTAGCGGGAGGGCCTGGGGACGAGCAGTACTTC | CASSLEPGLAGGPGDEQYF
TRBJ1-2 | TRBV29-1 | . | TRBD1 | TGCAGCGTACCCGACAGGGGGTACTATGGCTACACCTTC | CSVPDRGYYGYTF
TRBJ2-1 | TRBV19 | . | . | TGTGCCAGTAATCAGGGCTCCTACAATGAGCAGTTCTTC | CASNQGSYNEQFF
TRBJ2-7 | TRBV7-6 | . | TRBD2 | TGTGCCAGCAGCTTAGGTTCTAGCGGAGTCTACGAGCAGTACTTC | CASSLGSSGVYEQYF
TRBJ2-7 | TRBV28 | . | . | TGTGCCAGCAGTGCCCAGGTGACCAACGAGCAGTACTTC | CASSAQVTNEQYF
TRBJ2-1 | TRBV5-4 | . | . | TGTGCCAGCACCCCTCGGGGGGCGTTCCAGGCCAATGAGCAGTTCTTC | CASTPRGAFQANEQFF
TRBJ2-7 | TRBV11-2 | . | . | TGTGCCAGCAGCTTAGCTTACGAGCAGTACTTC | CASSLAYEQYF
TRBJ2-3 | TRBV9 | . | TRBD1 | TGTGCCAGCAGCGAACAGGGGGCTACAGATACGCAGTATTTT | CASSEQGATDTQYF
TRBJ2-7 | TRBV7-2 | . | . | TGTGCCAGCAGTCTTGCTCCAGGGATGGGCGAGCAGTACTTC | CASSLAPGMGEQYF
TRBJ2-2 | TRBV2 | . | . | TGTGCCAGCAGTGAACAGGGGTCGGACACCGGGGAGCTGTTTTTT | CASSEQGSDTGELFF
TRBJ1-2 | TRBV6-5 | . | . | TGTGCCAGCAGTTACTACAATAACTATGGCTACACCTTC | CASSYYNNYGYTF
TRBJ1-1 | TRBV27 | few | TRBD1 | TGTGCCAGCAGTCTGGGACAGGGGAACACTGAAGCTTTCTTT | CASSLGQGNTEAFF
TRBJ1-1 | TRBV4-2 | . | . | TGTGCCAGCAGCCAAGATTCCGCCACGGACACTGAAGCTTTCTTT | CASSQDSATDTEAFF
TRBJ2-3 | TRBV7-6 | . | TRBD2 | TGTGCCAGCAGCTTAGAAACTAGCGGGAGTCAGGTTACGCAGTATTTT | CASSLETSGSQVTQYF